A selection of T cell receptor beta chains follows, all from one sample in a study of immune heterogeneity within non-small cell lung tumors. TCRdb independently ran MiXCR on the multiplex PCR reads; one entry per CDR3 protein. The data show over 8,000 distinct CDR3 sequences, about 17% seen once. The sample comprised lung tumor tissue. The receptors were sampled from a man aged 40-55 years with non-small cell lung cancer. The conserved cysteine and the conserved F or W are not part of the CDR3 here.

TRBV30	TRBJ2-7	AWSDPLTSGSYEQY
TRBV7-8	TRBJ2-5	ASSLVIQGETQY
TRBV7-9	TRBJ2-7	ASSPLVDRLAGGREQY
TRBV28	TRBJ2-3	ATTSPQGHEDTQY
TRBV18	TRBJ1-6	ASPPPGGWNSSLH
TRBV2	TRBJ1-1	ASSVPGTNTEAF
TRBV29-1	TRBJ2-7	SVLGGEGNSYEQY
TRBV5-1	TRBJ2-7	ARSLASGGAAHEQY
TRBV27	TRBJ1-5	ASSLGRAPHQPQH
TRBV6-2/TRBV6-3	TRBJ1-5	ASKRGRADSNQPQH
TRBV7-3	TRBJ2-6	ASSSPGASGANVLT
TRBV7-9	TRBJ2-3	ASSLGETSSQY
TRBV6-1	TRBJ2-3	ASRQGATDTQY
TRBV28	TRBJ2-7	ASSPISPSGQY
TRBV6-2/TRBV6-3	TRBJ2-7	ASSYPLGGQGYEQY
TRBV27	TRBJ2-1	ASRRTVSYNEQF
TRBV24-1	TRBJ2-2	ATSVPTGELF
TRBV5-1	TRBJ2-3	ASSFGRPTDTQY
TRBV5-1	TRBJ2-1	ASSLSDEQF
TRBV13	TRBJ1-2	ASSRAPGDYGYT
TRBV28	TRBJ1-1	ASPTPDNTEAF
TRBV3-2	TRBJ2-4	ASSQGQEGVPKNIQY
TRBV7-3	TRBJ2-2	ASSLDGRNTGELF
TRBV6-1	TRBJ1-3	ASRPRHSGNTIY
TRBV29-1	TRBJ2-5	SVRGTGMGQY
TRBV11-2	TRBJ1-1	ASSPNPLGTYTEAF